This entry features one T cell receptor beta chain sequence. Its cognate antigen is unknown. The CDR3 length is 15 residues. Germline CDR1 and CDR2: SNHLY and FYNNEI. V gave up 2 bases and J gave up 4 bases, with 9 bases separating them. The data were obtained in a study of cytomegalovirus exposure and HLA in healthy donors. The PCR ran on 60 Vbeta and 13 Jbeta primers. Method: immunoSEQ multiplex PCR; TCRdb's copy keeps in-frame clones and lacks some. There are about 140,000 clones in the sample; approximately 71% occur only once, and about 10% lies in the top ten. Each donor's status was that of a healthy bone marrow donor. Broader study findings: A prior analysis recorded that most TCR beta V segments were productive about 87% or about 30% of the time.

The TCR was taken from a man between 18 and 29 years old in good health and CMV-seropositive. The gene calls are TRBV2 and TRBJ2-6, with D possibly TRBD1 on 6 matching bases. The sequencing sample was made of PBMCs. The CDR3 DNA follows: TGTGCCAGCAGTGAACAGGGGCGGGGGGCCAACGTCCTGACTTTC. Amino acid sequence: CASSEQGRGANVLTF.